The text below deals with one T cell receptor beta chain. This entry is derived from a study of T cell changes during pregnancy in multiple sclerosis. Profiled with immunoSEQ multiplex PCR; TCRdb holds only in-frame clones, not every one. The sample records roughly 38,000 clones, 90% being singletons. After removal of 3 bases from V and 6 bases from J, the junction contained 11 bases not matched to a gene. Germline V gene data show CDR1 as SQVTM and CDR2 as ANQGSEA. This CDR3 is built from 15 residues. The TCR originated in a female donor in good health, enrolled as a control in a pregnancy study. The source was peripheral blood, collected in the third trimester of pregnancy. The J gene is TRBJ1-2, the V gene TRBV29-1, with 9 bases matching TRBD1. The CDR3 coding sequence is TGCAGCGTTGATAAGGGACAGGGTGTAACGGATGGCTACACCTTC. Residues: CSVDKGQGVTDGYTF.